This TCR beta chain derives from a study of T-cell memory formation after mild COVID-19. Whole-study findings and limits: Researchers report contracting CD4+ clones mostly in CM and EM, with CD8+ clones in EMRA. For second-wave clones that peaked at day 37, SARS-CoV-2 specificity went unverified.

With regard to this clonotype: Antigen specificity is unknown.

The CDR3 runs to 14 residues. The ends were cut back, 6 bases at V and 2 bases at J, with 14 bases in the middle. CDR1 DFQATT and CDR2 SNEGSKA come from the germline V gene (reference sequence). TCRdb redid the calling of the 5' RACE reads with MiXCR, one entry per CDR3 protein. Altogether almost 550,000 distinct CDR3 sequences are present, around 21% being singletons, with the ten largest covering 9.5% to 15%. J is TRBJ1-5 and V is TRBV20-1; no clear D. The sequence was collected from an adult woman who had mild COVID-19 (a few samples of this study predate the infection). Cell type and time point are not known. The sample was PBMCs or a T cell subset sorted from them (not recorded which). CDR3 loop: CSAKDLMGNQPQHF. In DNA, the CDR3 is TGCAGTGCCAAAGACTTGATGGGCAATCAGCCCCAGCATTTT.